One sample yielded the 5 T cell receptor beta chains listed below, sequenced in a study of cytomegalovirus exposure and HLA in healthy donors (dated by TCRdb to 2016 to 2017). The library relied on the immunoSEQ multiplex PCR assay. For the multiplex PCR, a mixture combining 60 forward primers for TCR Vbeta segments and 13 reverse primers for TCR Jbeta segments was used. In its TCRdb copy, this immuneACCESS table keeps in-frame sequences only and misses some clones. Where compared with another copy, unresolved V genes explain less than half of these, and the others have no known cause. The sample records about 200,000 clones, 70% to 80% of which are singletons. The ten largest clones add up to around 0.38% of the sample. What was sequenced was PBMCs. The receptor set was obtained from a male donor in good health and CMV-seropositive.

The chain has TRBV28 and TRBJ1-5, with unresolved D. V was shortened by 3 bases and J by 0 bases, with 6 bases between the two germline ends. This CDR3 comprises 14 residues. Germline-derived CDR1 and CDR2 are MDHEN and SYDVKM. CDR3 bases: TGTGCCAGCAGTTTCCAGATTAGCAATCAGCCCCAGCATTTT. It yields the protein CASSFQISNQPQHF.

The chain carries TRBV2 and TRBJ2-3; TRBD1 is a possible D gene (5 bases). V was clipped by 2 bases and J by 1 base, with 10 bases between them. The CDR3 covers 15 residues. Per germline, CDR1 SNHLY and CDR2 FYNNEI. CDR3 DNA sequence: TGTGCCAGCAGTGAACAGGGTGGGGGCACAGATACGCAGTATTTT. It specifies CASSEQGGGTDTQYF.

V gene TRBV19 combines with J gene TRBJ1-1; D may be TRBD1 (6 bases). Germline V gene data show CDR1 as LNHDA and CDR2 as SQIVND (reference sequence). The CDR3 loop spans 13 amino acids. Trimming left V 10 bases short and J 3 bases short, with 15 bases between. Here the CDR3 reads CATSQGRDTEAFF. CDR3 coding DNA: TGTGCCACCTCACAGGGTAGGGACACTGAAGCTTTCTTT. The variable domain in full, with the rest retrieved from reference TRBV19 and TRBJ1-1, is DGGITQSPKYLFRKEGQNVTLSCEQNLNHDAMYWYRQDPGQGLRLIYYSQIVNDFQKGDIAEGYSVSREKKESFPLTVTSAQKNPTAFYLCATSQGRDTEAFFGQGTRLTVV.

The CDR3 reads CASSQWRVLLYGYTF. For the CDR3, the DNA is TGCGCCAGCAGTCAATGGAGGGTTCTTCTCTATGGCTACACCTTC. The V and J genes are TRBV23-1 and TRBJ1-2; no clear D. TRBV23-1 is assigned to the ORF class and has an uncertain function. Trimming removed 1 base from V and 4 bases from J, with 13 bases in between. The CDR3 is made up of 15 amino acids.

J is TRBJ2-1 and V is TRBV7-3, with D possibly being TRBD1 (5 bases). CDR3 length: 14 amino acids. The germline V gene has CDR1 SGHTA and CDR2 FQGTGA. The V and J ends lost 2 bases and 8 bases respectively, with 13 bases between them. The CDR3 here is CASSLSAGNDEQFF. The DNA for the CDR3 is TGTGCCAGCAGCTTATCGGCAGGGAACGATGAGCAGTTCTTC.